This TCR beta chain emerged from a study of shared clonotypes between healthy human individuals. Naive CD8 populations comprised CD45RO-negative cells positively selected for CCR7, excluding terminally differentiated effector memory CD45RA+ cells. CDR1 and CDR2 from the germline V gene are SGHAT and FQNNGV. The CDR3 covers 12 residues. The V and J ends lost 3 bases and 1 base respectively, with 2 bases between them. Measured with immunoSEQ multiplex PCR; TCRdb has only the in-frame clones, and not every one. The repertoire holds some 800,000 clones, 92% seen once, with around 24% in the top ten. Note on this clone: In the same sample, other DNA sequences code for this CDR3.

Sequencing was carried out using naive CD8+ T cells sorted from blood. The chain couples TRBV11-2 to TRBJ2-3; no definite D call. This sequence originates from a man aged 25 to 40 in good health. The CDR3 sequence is CASSLGTDTQYF. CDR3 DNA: TGTGCCAGCAGCTTGGGCACAGATACGCAGTATTTT.